This T cell receptor (beta chain) was identified in a study of cytomegalovirus exposure and HLA in healthy donors. Across the study: Of a few hundred genotyped donors, 81% grouped in the Caucasian-associated ancestry cluster. Study results and limitations: Associated with cytomegalovirus, according to the listing, were 164 TCR beta chains. Cytomegalovirus status was reportedly diagnosed by the classifier with high specificity and sensitivity. A later analysis showed that HLA-associated TCR beta chains had undergone more clonal expansion than equally common others.

Worth noting for this clone: Its specificity is not known.

13 Jbeta primers and 60 Vbeta primers were used for the PCR. TCRdb's table, derived via immunoSEQ multiplex PCR, lists solely in-frame clones and lacks some. The data show 150,000 or so clones, about 80% seen once. The CDR3 runs 14 residues. The J segment lost 5 bases and the V segment lost 2 bases, leaving 7 bases of the junction unmatched. Germline lookup yields CDR1 GTSNPN and CDR2 SVGIG (reference sequence). This clonotype was obtained from a man in his forties in good health and CMV-seropositive. Specimen: PBMCs. The rearrangement links TRBV30 to TRBJ1-2; TRBD1 matches 8 bases. The CDR3 DNA sequence: TGTGCCTGGAGTCGACAGGGGCGAGCTTATGGCTACACCTTC. The encoded protein is CAWSRQGRAYGYTF. The variable domain in full, with the rest retrieved from reference TRBV30 and TRBJ1-2, is SQTIHQWPATLVQPVGSPLSLECTVEGTSNPNLYWYRQAAGRGLQLLFYSVGIGQISSEVPQNLSASRPQDRQFILSSKKLLLSDSGFYLCAWSRQGRAYGYTFGSGTRLTVV.